This TCR beta chain was obtained from a study of PD-L1 blockade in urothelial cancer (dated by TCRdb to the late 2010s). As for the study more broadly: Every patient began therapy in 2014 and was given atezolizumab 1,200 mg intravenously every 3 weeks. In the same patients, pretreatment tumors underwent whole exome sequencing and RNA sequencing in addition to TCR sequencing. Blood samples yielded a median of around 150,000 T cells and more than 80,000 unique TCRs, with median clonality roughly 0.082. Durable clinical benefit was achieved by nine patients but not by the remaining 20. About 85% of the roughly 29 patients were identified as males with urothelial cancer of bladder origin, and a prior smoking history was reported by 18 of 29 patients. Pretreatment blood TCR-seq was available for fewer than 30 patients, at least one posttreatment blood collection was obtained for 25 or so patients, and tumor TCR-seq was available for 25 or so patients. Durable clinical benefit was defined as a progression-free survival longer than 6 months, and TCR features were additionally tested against progression-free survival and overall survival. Blood samples were analyzed 3 weeks after the start of treatment (second dose) and 6 weeks after the start of treatment. Patients had an ECOG performance status of 0 or 1 and had received between 0 and 3 prior chemotherapy regimens. Pretreatment tumor samples, along with matched peripheral blood collected serially before and after atezolizumab treatment, underwent TCR sequencing. The study, an exploratory multi-omic analysis, examined somatic, immune and clinical correlates of response to PD-L1 blockade with atezolizumab in urothelial cancer. Overall study outcomes, separate from this receptor: At 3 weeks after the start of treatment, tumor-associated TCR clones in peripheral blood had expanded more in patients with durable benefit (n of about 21, p = 0.022). Because of the small sample size (n ≈ 29) and the many exploratory analyses performed, the results are intended to be regarded as hypothesis-generating. Improved progression-free and overall survival was associated with having pretreatment peripheral blood TCR clonality below the median.

Per the publication, the time point label means: peripheral blood 6 weeks after treatment start. The cohort included 25 to 30 patients with locally advanced or metastatic urothelial carcinoma who were treated at Memorial Sloan Kettering on a trial protocol. Peripheral blood mononuclear cells were collected pretreatment and during treatment, at between 1 and 8 total time points per patient. The Qiagen DNeasy Blood extraction kit was used to purify genomic DNA from total PBMCs and from tumor samples. PBMCs were collected pretreatment and during treatment, and were isolated and stored as previously described. The CDR3 covers 13 residues, taking in both the cysteine and the phenylalanine. The read is trimmed to its CDR3 DNA, 39 bases read in frame from base 1. Based on the germline V gene, the CDR1 and CDR2 sequences are SNHLY and FYNNEI. This clone showed up just a few times. Which antigen it targets is not known. Base-call qualities are not available, and no considerably larger clone is one nucleotide away.

Synthetic TCR analog templates were spiked into each PCR to estimate absolute template abundance from read counts. TCRbeta CDR3 regions were amplified from genomic DNA with bias-controlled V and J gene primers using the immunoSEQ assay. Rearranged TCRbeta segments were sequenced at approximately 20X coverage. In the original analysis: Sequencing errors were corrected by clustering and CDR3s were annotated against IMGT to assign V, D and J genes. Only productive TCRbeta rearrangements were used in downstream analyses, excluding out-of-frame or stop-codon sequences. Clonality was computed as one minus Shannon entropy normalized by the log of the number of unique productive sequences. Clones differing between time points or between blood and tumor were identified by Fisher's exact test with Benjamini-Hochberg correction at adjusted p below 0.01. Not all clones reach the TCRdb copy of this immuneACCESS table, which keeps in-frame sequences only. Checked studies attribute under half of the gap to unresolved V genes and leave the rest unexplained. V and J calls and clone size are copied from that table; D and trimming were computed from the DNA. This sample gives about 36,000 clones in total; 84% of them show up just once. The ten largest clones take up about 10% of the sample.

Sequences were derived from PBMCs, sampled around atezolizumab (anti-PD-L1) treatment. The sequence links TRBV2 to TRBJ2-2; confidence is insufficient to name the D gene. The source of this sequence is a man aged 35 to 55 with urothelial cancer. The CDR3: CATSNVRGVELFF. The sequenced DNA: TGTGCTACCAGCAATGTACGAGGAGTGGAGCTGTTTTTT. The CDR3, completed at both ends by the reference TRBV2 and TRBJ2-2 genes, gives the full variable domain EPEVTQTPSHQVTQMGQEVILRCVPISNHLYFYWYRQILGQKVEFLVSFYNNEISEKSEIFDDQFSVERPDGSNFTLKIRSTKLEDSAMYFCATSNVRGVELFFGEGSRLTVL.